The text below deals with one T cell receptor (beta chain). These data come from a study of blood T cell repertoires in COVID-19. Study background: Nucleic acid was either cDNA or gDNA, and it came from T cells, B-cell-depleted T cells, or PBMCs.

With 6 bases removed from V and 7 bases from J, the gap between germline ends came to 22 bases. Germline V gene sequence: CDR1 ENHRY, CDR2 SYGVKD. The CDR3 is made up of 15 amino acids. Authors' analysis steps: Amplification with reference gene primers provided the estimates of nucleated cell counts. Clones were read by immunoSEQ multiplex PCR, and TCRdb kept only the in-frame ones, dropping some. D and trimming come from the DNA, and the V and J calls and clone size come from that table. The repertoire holds approximately 230,000 clones, with around 82% as singletons. The rearrangement links TRBV10-3 to TRBJ2-7; D is possibly TRBD2 (6 bases). Input material: peripheral blood. The receptor was derived from an elderly man with acute or convalescent COVID-19. The DNA of the CDR3 is TGTGCCATCAGCCGGGAGCAGAAAGGGCTCGGGGAGCAGTACTTC. Translating gives CAISREQKGLGEQYF.